The present T cell receptor beta chain was sequenced within a study of T cell responses to AZD1222 COVID-19 vaccine (dated by TCRdb to the early 2020s). Describing the broader study: A total of under 250 trial participants underwent TCR sequencing, of whom 200 to 220 had received two doses of AZD1222 and about 26 had received two doses of the MenACWY control vaccine. Trial participants were enrolled by age into subgroups of 18-55, 56-69 and 70-plus years, and roughly 150, 30 and 60 TCR-sequenced participants, respectively, were included in these subgroups.

General conclusions and limits of the study: After two AZD1222 doses, both the breadth and the depth of spike-specific TCRs were significantly higher than at day 0 and than in MenACWY recipients. Only five to seven AZD1222 recipients were SARS-CoV-2 seropositive at baseline, limiting conclusions about previously exposed vaccinees. Because no day 14 peak-response samples were available, repertoires were characterized only after the peak T cell response. Reportedly, almost half of the unique spike-specific TCRs recognized epitopes lying outside the regions that are mutated in the B.1.351 and B.1.1.7 variants. Vaccine-associated CD4 TCRs spanned the whole spike protein, with dominant responses in regions 160-218 and 743-854. Most participants were white British and females outnumbered males, and the authors suggested that clonal diversity may have been underestimated. In the small 56-69-year group, the increase in depth fell short of significance, most likely because of low power.

Concerning this clone: No antigen is known for it. Base qualities are missing; no much larger clone stands one base away.

The CDR3 regions of human TCRbeta chains were subjected to immunosequencing. For the original study's pipeline: Repertoire TCRs were checked for matches against a reference library of SARS-CoV-2-specific TCRs that had been generated using the MIRA antigen-specificity platform. Breadth meant the fraction of unique TCRs that were SARS-CoV-2-associated, whereas depth meant the fraction of total T cells that were SARS-CoV-2-associated. Using the MIRA data, each spike-specific TCR was assigned both to the spike region to which the TCR was reactive and to a CD4 or CD8 class. Log10-transformed breadth and depth values were compared by one-way ANOVA with Sidak's multiple comparisons tests. TCRdb re-hosts the immuneACCESS table, in-frame sequences only. Its copies lack some clones; in the studies checked, an unresolved V gene accounts for under half of them, and the cause for the rest is not known. That table gives V, J and clone size, and the DNA gave D and trimming. The sample data list around 140,000 clones, and just under 95% of these were observed just once. The ten top clones hold more than 10% of the sample.

What this sample's time point label stands for: sample from adult after SARS-CoV-2 infection, after symptom onset. A couple of convalescent COVID-19 patients, sampled after symptom onset from adults with prior SARS-CoV-2 infection, were also TCR-sequenced for comparison. CDR1 and CDR2, looked up from the germline V gene (reference sequence), are LGHDT and YNNKEL. The CDR3 runs 16 amino acids, cysteine and phenylalanine included. Only the CDR3 DNA is retained, 48 bases long and in frame from the first base. The trim is 2 bases for V and 4 bases for J, with a gap of 15 bases between the germline ends.

Recombination linked TRBV3-1 (or the pseudogene TRBV3-2) to TRBJ1-3; TRBD1 is a weak D gene call, 5 bases matching. This receptor was identified in an adult who had recovered from COVID-19. The specimen comprised peripheral blood, sampled after recovery from COVID-19. The CDR3 corresponds to CASSQKPGLGGNTIYF. The nucleotide sequence reads TGTGCCAGCAGCCAAAAACCGGGACTGGGGGGAAACACCATATATTTT.